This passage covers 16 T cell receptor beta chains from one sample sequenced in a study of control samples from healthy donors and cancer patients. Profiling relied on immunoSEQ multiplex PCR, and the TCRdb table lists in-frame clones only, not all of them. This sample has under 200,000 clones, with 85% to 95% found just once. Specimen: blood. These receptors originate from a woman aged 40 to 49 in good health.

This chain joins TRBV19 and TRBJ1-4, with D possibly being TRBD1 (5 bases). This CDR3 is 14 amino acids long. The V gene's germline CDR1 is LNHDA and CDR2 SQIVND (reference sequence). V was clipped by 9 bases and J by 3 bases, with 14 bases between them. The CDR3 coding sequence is TGTGCCAGCTCCGCGAGACAGCCTAATGAAAAACTGTTTTTT. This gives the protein CASSARQPNEKLFF.

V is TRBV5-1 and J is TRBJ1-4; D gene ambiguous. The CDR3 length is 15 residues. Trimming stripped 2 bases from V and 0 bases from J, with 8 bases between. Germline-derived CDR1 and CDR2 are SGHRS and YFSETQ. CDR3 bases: TGCGCCAGCAGCTTAGAGGACTCAACTAATGAAAAACTGTTTTTT. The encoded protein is CASSLEDSTNEKLFF.

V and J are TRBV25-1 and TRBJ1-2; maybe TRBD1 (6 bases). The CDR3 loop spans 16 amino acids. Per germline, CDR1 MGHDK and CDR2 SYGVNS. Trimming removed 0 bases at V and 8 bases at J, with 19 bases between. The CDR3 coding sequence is TGTGCCAGCAGTGAATATCCCTTGCAGGGGCGTCTCGGCTACACCTTC. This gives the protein CASSEYPLQGRLGYTF.

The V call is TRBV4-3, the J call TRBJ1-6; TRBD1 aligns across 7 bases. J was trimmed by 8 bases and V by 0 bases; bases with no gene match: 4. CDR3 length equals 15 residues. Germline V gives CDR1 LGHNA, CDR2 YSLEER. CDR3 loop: CASSQDRDSYSPLHF. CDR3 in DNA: TGCGCCAGCAGCCAAGATAGGGACAGTTATTCACCCCTCCACTTT.

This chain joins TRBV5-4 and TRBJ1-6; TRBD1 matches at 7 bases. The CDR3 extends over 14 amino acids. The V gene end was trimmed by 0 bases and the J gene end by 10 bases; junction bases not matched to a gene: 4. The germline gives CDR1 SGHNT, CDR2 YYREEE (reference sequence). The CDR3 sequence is CASSLVHRGSPLHF. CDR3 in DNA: TGTGCCAGCAGCTTGGTCCACAGGGGCTCACCCCTCCACTTT.

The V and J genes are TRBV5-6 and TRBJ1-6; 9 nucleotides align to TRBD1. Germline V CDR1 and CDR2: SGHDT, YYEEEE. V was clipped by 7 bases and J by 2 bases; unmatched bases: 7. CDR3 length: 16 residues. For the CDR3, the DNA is TGTGCCAGCGTACAGGGGGCAGGCGCCTATAATTCACCCCTCCACTTT. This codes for CASVQGAGAYNSPLHF.

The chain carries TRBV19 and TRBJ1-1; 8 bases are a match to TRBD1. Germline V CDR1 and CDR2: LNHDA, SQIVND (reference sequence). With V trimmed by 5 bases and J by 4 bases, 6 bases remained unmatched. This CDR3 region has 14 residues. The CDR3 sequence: CASSFGRGRTEAFF. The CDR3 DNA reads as TGTGCCAGTAGTTTCGGCAGGGGGCGCACTGAAGCTTTCTTT.

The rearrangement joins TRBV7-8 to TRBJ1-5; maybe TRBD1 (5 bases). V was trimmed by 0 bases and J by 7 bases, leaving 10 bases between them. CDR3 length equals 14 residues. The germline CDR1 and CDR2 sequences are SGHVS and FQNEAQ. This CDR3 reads CASSLARGIQPQHF. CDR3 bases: TGTGCCAGCAGCTTAGCTAGGGGAATCCAGCCCCAGCATTTT.

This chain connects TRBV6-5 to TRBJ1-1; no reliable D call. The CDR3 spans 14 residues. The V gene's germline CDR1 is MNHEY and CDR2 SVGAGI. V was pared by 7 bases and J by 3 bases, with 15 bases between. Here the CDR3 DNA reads TGTGCCAGCAAGGGCGCCGGGTCGCACACTGAAGCTTTCTTT. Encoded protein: CASKGAGSHTEAFF.

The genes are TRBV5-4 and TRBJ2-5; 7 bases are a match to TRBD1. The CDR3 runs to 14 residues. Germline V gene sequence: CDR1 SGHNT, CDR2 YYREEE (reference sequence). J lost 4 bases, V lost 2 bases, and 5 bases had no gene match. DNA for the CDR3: TGTGCCAGCAGCTTCCGAGACAGGGTAGAGACCCAGTACTTC. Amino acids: CASSFRDRVETQYF.

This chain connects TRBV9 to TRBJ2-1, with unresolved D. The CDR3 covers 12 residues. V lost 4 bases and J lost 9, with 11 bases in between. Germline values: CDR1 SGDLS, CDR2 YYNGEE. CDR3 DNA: TGTGCCAGCAGCACCTCCCAGATTGAGCAGTTCTTC. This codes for CASSTSQIEQFF.

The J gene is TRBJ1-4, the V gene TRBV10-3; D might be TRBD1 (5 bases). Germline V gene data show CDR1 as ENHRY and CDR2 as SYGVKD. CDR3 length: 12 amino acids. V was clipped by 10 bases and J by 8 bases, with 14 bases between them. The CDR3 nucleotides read TGTGCCACTCTATCTGAGGGGGAAAAACTGTTTTTT. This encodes CATLSEGEKLFF.

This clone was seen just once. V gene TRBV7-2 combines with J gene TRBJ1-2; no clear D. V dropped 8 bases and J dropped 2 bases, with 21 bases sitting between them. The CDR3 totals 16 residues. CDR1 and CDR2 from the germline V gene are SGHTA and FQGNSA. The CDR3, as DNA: TGTGCCAGCGGACCTACACGGATTGTGGCGAACTATGGCTACACCTTC. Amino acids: CASGPTRIVANYGYTF.

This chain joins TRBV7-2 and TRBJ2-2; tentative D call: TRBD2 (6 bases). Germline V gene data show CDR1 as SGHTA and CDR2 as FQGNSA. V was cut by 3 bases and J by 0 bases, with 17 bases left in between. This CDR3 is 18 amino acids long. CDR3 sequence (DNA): TGTGCCAGCAGCTTGGGTAGCGGCATAATCGCGAACACCGGGGAGCTGTTTTTT. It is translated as CASSLGSGIIANTGELFF.

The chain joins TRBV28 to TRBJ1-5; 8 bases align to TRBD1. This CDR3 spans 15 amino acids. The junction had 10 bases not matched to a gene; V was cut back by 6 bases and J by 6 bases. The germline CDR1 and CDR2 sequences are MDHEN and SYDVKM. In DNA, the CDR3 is TGTGCCAGCAGCCACAGACAGGGGAGTCGTCAGCCCCAGCATTTT. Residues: CASSHRQGSRQPQHF.

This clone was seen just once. CDR3 in DNA: TGTGCCAGTCGGTACAACACTGAAGCTTTCTTT. Amino acid sequence: CASRYNTEAFF. The chain links TRBV19 to TRBJ1-1; no definite D call. The CDR3 length is 11 residues. CDR1 is LNHDA and CDR2 is SQIVND in the germline V gene (reference sequence). The V gene lost 8 bases and the J gene lost 2 bases, with 6 bases spanning the gap.